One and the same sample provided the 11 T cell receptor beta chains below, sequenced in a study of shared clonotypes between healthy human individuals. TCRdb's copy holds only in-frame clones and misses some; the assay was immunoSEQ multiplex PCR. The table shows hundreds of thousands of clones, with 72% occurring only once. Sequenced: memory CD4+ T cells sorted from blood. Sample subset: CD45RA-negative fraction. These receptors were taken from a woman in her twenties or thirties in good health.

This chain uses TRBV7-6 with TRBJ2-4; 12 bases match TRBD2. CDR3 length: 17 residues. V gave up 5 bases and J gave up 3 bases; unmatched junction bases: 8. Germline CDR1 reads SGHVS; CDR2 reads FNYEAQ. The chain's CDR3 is CASSPGLAGLNKNIQYF. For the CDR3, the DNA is TGTGCCAGCAGCCCGGGACTAGCGGGTCTCAACAAAAACATTCAGTACTTC.

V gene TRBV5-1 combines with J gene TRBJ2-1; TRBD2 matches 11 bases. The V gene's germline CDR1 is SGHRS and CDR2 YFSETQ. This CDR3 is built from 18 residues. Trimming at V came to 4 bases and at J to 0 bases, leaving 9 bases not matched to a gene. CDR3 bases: TGCGCCAGCAGCACGACTAGCGGGGAACTCAGCTCCTACAATGAGCAGTTCTTC. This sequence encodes CASSTTSGELSSYNEQFF.

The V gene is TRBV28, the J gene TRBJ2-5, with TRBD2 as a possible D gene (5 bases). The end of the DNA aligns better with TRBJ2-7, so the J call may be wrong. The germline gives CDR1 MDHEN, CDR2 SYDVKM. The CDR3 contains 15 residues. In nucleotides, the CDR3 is TGTGCCAGCACCCGCGCCGGGGTACGCTCCTACGAGCAGTACTTC. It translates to CASTRAGVRSYEQYF.

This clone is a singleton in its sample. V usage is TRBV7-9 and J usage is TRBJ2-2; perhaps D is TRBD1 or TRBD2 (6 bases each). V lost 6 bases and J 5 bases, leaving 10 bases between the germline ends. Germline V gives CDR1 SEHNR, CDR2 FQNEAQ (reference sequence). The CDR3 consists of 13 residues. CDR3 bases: TGTGCCAGCAGTCAAGGGGGGACCGGGGAGCTGTTTTTT. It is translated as CASSQGGTGELFF.

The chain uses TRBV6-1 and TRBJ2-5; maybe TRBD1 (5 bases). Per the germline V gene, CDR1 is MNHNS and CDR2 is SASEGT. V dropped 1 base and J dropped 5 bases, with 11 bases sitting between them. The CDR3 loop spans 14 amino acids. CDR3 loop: CASSEGSSGETQYF. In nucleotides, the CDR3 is TGTGCCAGCAGTGAAGGCAGCTCAGGGGAGACCCAGTACTTC.

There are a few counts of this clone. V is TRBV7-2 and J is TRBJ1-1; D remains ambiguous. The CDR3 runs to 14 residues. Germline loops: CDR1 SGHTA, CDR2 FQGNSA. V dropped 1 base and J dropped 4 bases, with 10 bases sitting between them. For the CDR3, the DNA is TGTGCCAGCAGCTTAGTAGAGCTGGCCACTGAAGCTTTCTTT. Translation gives CASSLVELATEAFF.

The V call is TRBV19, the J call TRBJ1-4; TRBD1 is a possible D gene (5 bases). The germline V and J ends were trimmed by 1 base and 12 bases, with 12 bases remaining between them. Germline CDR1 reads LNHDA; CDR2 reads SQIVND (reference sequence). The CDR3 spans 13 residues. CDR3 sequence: CASSIVTGTELFF. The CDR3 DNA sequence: TGTGCCAGTAGTATAGTTACCGGGACGGAACTGTTTTTT.

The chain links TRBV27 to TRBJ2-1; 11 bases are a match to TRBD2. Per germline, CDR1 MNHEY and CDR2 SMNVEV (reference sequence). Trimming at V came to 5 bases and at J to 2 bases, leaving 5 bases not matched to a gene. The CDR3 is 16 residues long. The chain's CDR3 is CASSAIAGGPYNEQFF. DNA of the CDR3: TGTGCCAGCAGTGCAATAGCGGGAGGGCCCTACAATGAGCAGTTCTTC.

The CDR3 DNA reads as TGCGCCAGCAGCCCCACAACCTTAATGGAGACCCAGTACTTC. It yields the protein CASSPTTLMETQYF. The chain recombines TRBV5-1 with TRBJ2-5, with D uncertain. CDR1 and CDR2 from the germline V gene are SGHRS and YFSETQ. This CDR3 is 14 amino acids long. V gave up 4 bases and J gave up 5 bases, with 15 bases separating them.

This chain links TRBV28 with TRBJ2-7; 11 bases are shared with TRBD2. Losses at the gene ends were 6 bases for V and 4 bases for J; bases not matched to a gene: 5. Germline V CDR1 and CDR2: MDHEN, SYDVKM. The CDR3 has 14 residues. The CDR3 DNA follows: TGTGCCAGCAGCGGCGGGACTAGCGGATACGAGCAGTACTTC. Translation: CASSGGTSGYEQYF.

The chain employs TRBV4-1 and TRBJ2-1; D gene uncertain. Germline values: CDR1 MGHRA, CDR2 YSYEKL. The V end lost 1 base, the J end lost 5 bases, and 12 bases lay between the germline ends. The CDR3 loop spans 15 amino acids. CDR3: CASSQVRDLHNEQFF. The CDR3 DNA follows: TGCGCCAGCAGCCAAGTGCGAGACTTGCACAATGAGCAGTTCTTC.